This entry is about one T cell receptor beta chain. Germline assignment: CDR1 SGHTA and CDR2 FQGNSA. V was cut by 5 bases and J by 8 bases, with 18 bases left in between. The CDR3 sequence is 14 residues long. This sample is part of a study of T-cell reconstitution after alpha-beta-depleted transplantation in children. The TCRbeta library was prepared with unique molecular identifiers. TCRdb re-analysed the PCR reads in MiXCR, keeping a single row per CDR3 protein. Found here are about 600,000 distinct CDR3 sequences, roughly a tenth of them singletons; the top ten hold roughly 3.9%. This chain uses TRBV7-2 with TRBJ1-1; D call uncertain. This clonotype was obtained from a human donor who donated a stem cell graft to a child with acute myeloid leukemia. The specimen was PBMCs from the stem cell graft donor, collected from the stem cell graft. CDR3 sequence reads: CASSSRTEAPEAFF. CDR3 DNA sequence: TGTGCCAGCAGCAGTCGGACGGAAGCCCCGGAAGCTTTCTTT.